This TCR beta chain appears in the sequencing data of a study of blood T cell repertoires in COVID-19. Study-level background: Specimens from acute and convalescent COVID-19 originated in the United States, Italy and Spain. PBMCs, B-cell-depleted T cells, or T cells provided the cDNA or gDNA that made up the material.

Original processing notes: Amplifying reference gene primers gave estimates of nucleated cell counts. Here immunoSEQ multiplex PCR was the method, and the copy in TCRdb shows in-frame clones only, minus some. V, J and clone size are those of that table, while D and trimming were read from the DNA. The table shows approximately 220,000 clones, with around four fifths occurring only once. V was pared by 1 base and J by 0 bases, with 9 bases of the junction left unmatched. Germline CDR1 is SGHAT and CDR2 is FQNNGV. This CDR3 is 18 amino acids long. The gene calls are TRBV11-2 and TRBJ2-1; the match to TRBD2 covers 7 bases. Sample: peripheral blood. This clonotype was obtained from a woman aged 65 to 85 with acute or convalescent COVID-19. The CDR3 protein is CASSLVGPSGSSYNEQFF. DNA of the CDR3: TGTGCCAGCAGCTTAGTGGGGCCTAGCGGCAGCTCCTACAATGAGCAGTTCTTC.